The rows below give T cell receptor beta chains drawn from one sample of a study of blood T cells in healthy people across ages. TCRdb redid the calling of the 5' RACE reads with MiXCR, one entry per CDR3 protein. In the table there are hundreds of thousands of distinct CDR3 sequences, roughly 21% of which are singletons. Source material: blood. These receptors originate from a man between 70 and 80 years old in good health. CDR3s include the opening cysteine and the closing phenylalanine or tryptophan.

j_call,v_call,cdr3_aa
TRBJ2-1,TRBV20-1,CSAQAGSSYNEQFF
TRBJ2-7,TRBV12-3/TRBV12-4,CASSYGQGHYEQYF
TRBJ2-1,TRBV5-6,CASRKRTSGINNEQFF
TRBJ2-4,TRBV7-9,CASSRGSLAKNIQYF
TRBJ2-5,TRBV29-1,CSVGQGRKAQYF
TRBJ1-1,TRBV7-2,CASSLVSGQNTEAFF
TRBJ2-1,TRBV20-1,CSAREASGTLRSEQFF
TRBJ2-2,TRBV12-3/TRBV12-4,CASSPGRSGLAKNTGELFF
TRBJ2-1,TRBV20-1,CSASDLRYEQFF
TRBJ2-5,TRBV20-1,CSARGRQETQYF
TRBJ2-2,TRBV4-2,CASSQGTTNTGELFF
TRBJ2-5,TRBV3-1,CASSQDVAEETQYF
TRBJ2-7,TRBV7-8,CASSLQGQGGEQYF
TRBJ1-2,TRBV12-3/TRBV12-4,CASGSYRGLYYGYTF
TRBJ1-2,TRBV15,CATSRDPGAYGYTF
TRBJ2-3,TRBV3-1,CASSPDGRTGAQYF
TRBJ1-1,TRBV6-1,CASRARQVGNTEAFF
TRBJ2-2,TRBV7-9,CASSGGKQGILDTGELFF
TRBJ1-4,TRBV5-1,CASSLDEGNEKLFF
TRBJ1-1,TRBV5-1,CASSSTGQSNTEAFF
TRBJ1-4,TRBV7-8,CASRPGRTNEKLFF
TRBJ2-1,TRBV29-1,CSVEELAKIYNEQFF
TRBJ2-2,TRBV9,CASSVTSGPNTGELFF
.,TRBV6-2/TRBV6-3,CASSSPFRGMDEQFF
TRBJ1-4,TRBV28,CASRREGLNEKLFF
TRBJ1-1,TRBV20-1,CSASKLQRGTEAFF
TRBJ1-5,TRBV6-5,CASSSTGSNQPQHF
TRBJ1-2,TRBV25-1,CASSGRDRVDYGYTF
TRBJ2-7,TRBV6-1,CASLTSTPYEQYF
TRBJ2-7,TRBV28,CASTSRQGPTTYEQYF
TRBJ2-3,TRBV20-1,CSAREELSGNTDTQYF
TRBJ2-5,TRBV29-1,CSVELWQKLQETQYF
TRBJ2-1,TRBV20-1,CSARSIRTHNEQFF
TRBJ1-4,TRBV5-1,CASSLASGLGEKLFF
TRBJ1-2,TRBV30,CAWSTPGGVYGYTF
TRBJ2-7,TRBV5-1,CASSLPGGLGSEQYF
TRBJ2-1,TRBV18,CASSPGAGEIYNEQFF
TRBJ2-1,TRBV15,CATSRDLGGTRNNEQFF
TRBJ2-2,TRBV20-1,CSASSGSSPTGELFF
TRBJ2-1,TRBV24-1,CAIGTSVYNEQFF
TRBJ2-3,TRBV3-1,CASSQGQGRDTQYF
TRBJ2-1,TRBV2,CASKWGLAEYNEQFF
TRBJ1-2,TRBV5-5,CASSSSGQGYGYTF
TRBJ2-3,TRBV13,CASSLVHRGEDTQYF
TRBJ2-7,TRBV6-2/TRBV6-3,CASSYSPWTGFSYEQYF
TRBJ2-5,TRBV7-2,CASSLGQIEYQTQYF
TRBJ2-1,TRBV20-1,CSATRTNNEQFF